This is a list of T cell receptor beta chains from one sample in a study of CD8+ T cells in alopecia areata. This table comes from immunoSEQ multiplex PCR, and its TCRdb copy is limited to in-frame clones, with some not included. The sample includes over 150,000 clones, around 50% of them seen just once. Sequenced sample: CD8+ T cells sorted from blood. Receptor source: a human donor in good health. The CDR3 runs from the conserved cysteine through the conserved F or W. The D gene is left open where the match is weak. Clone size, where shown, is once, few, many, or a class for clones that have expanded.

- - TRBJ1-1 TRBV2 CARTGPGTEAFF TGTGCCAGGACGGGCCCAGGGACTGAAGCTTTCTTT
- - TRBJ1-1 TRBV4-1 CASSQDRWGTEAFF TGCGCCAGCAGCCAAGATAGGTGGGGCACTGAAGCTTTCTTT
TRBD1 once TRBJ2-7 TRBV7-9 CASSSPGTASYEQYF TGTGCCAGCAGCTCCCCCGGGACAGCATCCTACGAGCAGTACTTC
- few TRBJ2-7 TRBV18 CASPQDHEQYF TGTGCCAGCCCCCAGGACCACGAGCAGTACTTC
- - TRBJ2-7 TRBV6-5 CASSPGNTYEQYF TGTGCCAGCAGTCCAGGGAATACCTACGAGCAGTACTTC
- - TRBJ2-7 TRBV7-6 CASSLGRELDEQYF TGTGCCAGCAGCTTAGGGAGGGAGCTGGACGAGCAGTACTTC
- few TRBJ2-5 TRBV7-2 CASSSDSGQGTQYF TGTGCCAGCAGCTCGGACTCCGGACAAGGGACCCAGTACTTC
TRBD1 once TRBJ2-5 TRBV7-9 CASGETGAETQYF TGTGCCAGCGGGGAGACAGGGGCGGAGACCCAGTACTTC
- few TRBJ2-3 TRBV27 CASRTDTDTQYF TGTGCCAGCAGAACGGACACAGATACGCAGTATTTT
- - TRBJ1-6 TRBV27 CASSLGGNSPLHF TGTGCCAGCAGTTTAGGGGGGAATTCACCCCTCCACTTT
- once TRBJ1-5 TRBV2 CASSDDGGAQPQHF TGTGCCAGCAGTGACGACGGGGGGGCTCAGCCCCAGCATTTT
TRBD1 - TRBJ1-1 TRBV29-1 CSVVNPGTGTEAFF TGCAGCGTTGTAAACCCCGGGACAGGCACTGAAGCTTTCTTT
- - TRBJ1-2 TRBV5-6 CASSEGWGFDGYTF TGTGCCAGCAGCGAAGGTTGGGGTTTCGATGGCTACACCTTC
- - TRBJ2-6 TRBV25-1 CASSERSVAGANVLTF TGTGCCAGCAGTGAACGTTCTGTGGCTGGGGCCAACGTCCTGACTTTC
- - TRBJ2-6 TRBV11-2 CASSLAHTSGANVLTF TGTGCCAGCAGCTTAGCCCACACCTCTGGGGCCAACGTCCTGACTTTC
- - TRBJ1-4 TRBV7-9 CASTSDEKLFF TGTGCCAGCACGTCCGATGAAAAACTGTTTTTT
- - TRBJ1-1 TRBV4-2 CASSSGMNTEAFF TGTGCCAGCAGCTCGGGGATGAACACTGAAGCTTTCTTT
TRBD2 - TRBJ2-1 TRBV27 CASSILAGGFSEQFF TGTGCCAGCTCGATATTAGCGGGGGGTTTCAGTGAGCAGTTCTTC
- - TRBJ2-5 TRBV19 CATSPVKQGQETQYF TGTGCCACTTCCCCGGTGAAGCAGGGACAAGAGACCCAGTACTTC
- - TRBJ1-2 TRBV15 CATSRRRAMDGYTF TGTGCCACCAGCAGGAGAAGGGCTATGGATGGCTACACCTTC
- - TRBJ2-1 TRBV5-6 CASSLGTDHNEQFF TGTGCCAGCAGCTTGGGGACAGATCACAATGAGCAGTTCTTC
TRBD1 - TRBJ1-6 TRBV2 CASSVLRRDREGPLHF TGTGCCAGCAGTGTATTACGGAGAGACAGGGAGGGACCCCTCCACTTT
- - TRBJ2-7 TRBV4-1 CASSQEAVRSYEQYF TGCGCCAGCAGCCAAGAGGCTGTACGATCCTACGAGCAGTACTTC
- - TRBJ2-1 TRBV11-2 CASSPELGGPRDEQFF TGTGCCAGCAGCCCGGAGTTGGGGGGGCCAAGGGATGAGCAGTTCTTC
- - TRBJ1-6 TRBV30 CAWSTNSPSSYNSPLHF TGTGCCTGGTCCACAAATAGCCCGAGCTCCTATAATTCACCCCTCCACTTT
- - TRBJ1-2 TRBV15 CATSRDMATNYGYTF TGTGCCACCAGCAGAGATATGGCGACTAACTATGGCTACACCTTC
- - TRBJ2-5 TRBV6-5 CASSYTPAETQYF TGTGCCAGCAGTTACACCCCCGCCGAGACCCAGTACTTC
TRBD1 - TRBJ1-4 TRBV5-1 CASSLGQGNEKLFF TGCGCCAGCAGCTTGGGACAGGGGAATGAAAAACTGTTTTTT
- - TRBJ1-1 TRBV11-3 CASSLDLGGEAFF TGTGCCAGCAGCTTAGATCTGGGAGGTGAAGCTTTCTTT
- - TRBJ2-1 TRBV4-1 CASSPVGGTYNEQFF TGCGCCAGCAGCCCAGTAGGGGGAACTTACAATGAGCAGTTCTTC
TRBD2 - TRBJ2-7 TRBV27 CASSHAGGHYEQYF TGTGCCAGCAGCCACGCGGGGGGCCACTACGAGCAGTACTTC
TRBD1 - TRBJ1-1 TRBV5-1 CASSLQGYTEAFF TGCGCCAGCAGCTTACAGGGGTACACTGAAGCTTTCTTT
TRBD1 - TRBJ2-2 TRBV29-1 CSVEFGGQGTGELFF TGCAGCGTTGAATTCGGGGGACAGGGCACCGGGGAGCTGTTTTTT
- - TRBJ2-3 TRBV28 CAMRGPSSTDTQYF TGTGCCATGAGGGGCCCATCTAGCACAGATACGCAGTATTTT
- few TRBJ1-2 TRBV29-1 CSTGEGNGYTF TGCAGCACTGGAGAGGGTAATGGCTACACCTTC
- - TRBJ1-1 TRBV30 CAWSVGGSEAFF TGTGCCTGGAGTGTTGGGGGATCTGAAGCTTTCTTT
- - TRBJ2-7 TRBV23-1 CASRERYGASDVEQYF TGCGCCAGCAGGGAACGATATGGGGCTAGCGACGTGGAGCAGTACTTC
- - TRBJ1-4 TRBV6-6 CASSPDRLNEKLFF TGTGCCAGCAGTCCAGACAGGCTTAATGAAAAACTGTTTTTT
TRBD2 - TRBJ2-4 TRBV2 CASRGGTAKNIQYF TGTGCCAGCAGGGGAGGGACAGCCAAAAACATTCAGTACTTC
- many TRBJ1-5 TRBV7-4 CASSPPQGVSEPQHF TGTGCCAGCAGCCCCCCACAAGGGGTGAGTGAGCCCCAGCATTTT
- - TRBJ2-5 TRBV5-4 CASSLGAVTETQYF TGTGCCAGCAGCTTGGGGGCGGTAACGGAGACCCAGTACTTC
- - TRBJ1-1 TRBV29-1 CSVLGQQNTEAFF TGCAGCGTACTCGGACAGCAGAACACTGAAGCTTTCTTT
TRBD1 - TRBJ2-5 TRBV5-1 CASSLTDRGLETQYF TGCGCCAGCAGCTTAACCGACAGGGGGCTCGAGACCCAGTACTTC
- - TRBJ2-1 TRBV5-6 CASSLVDFEQFF TGTGCCAGCAGCTTGGTGGACTTCGAACAGTTCTTC
- - TRBJ1-1 TRBV14 CASSLGDEAFF TGTGCCAGCAGCCTCGGGGATGAAGCTTTCTTT
TRBD2 - TRBJ2-3 TRBV29-1 CSVEDRAGGRTDTQYF TGCAGCGTTGAAGACAGAGCGGGGGGGCGTACAGATACGCAGTATTTT
TRBD2 - TRBJ2-7 TRBV7-9 CASSLQAGPYEQYF TGTGCCAGCAGCTTACAAGCGGGGCCCTACGAGCAGTACTTC
TRBD1 - TRBJ2-2 TRBV29-1 CSVTSPGTGSTGGELFF TGCAGCGTTACCTCACCCGGGACAGGTTCTACGGGCGGGGAGCTGTTTTTT
- - TRBJ2-2 TRBV27 CASSLSWAGELFF TGTGCCAGCAGTTTATCATGGGCCGGGGAGCTGTTTTTT